A single sample is the source of the 13 T cell receptor beta chains below, sequenced in a study of T-cell reconstitution after alpha-beta-depleted transplantation in children. It was with unique molecular identifiers that the TCRbeta library was prepared. MiXCR was run by TCRdb on the PCR reads, yielding one entry per CDR3 protein. The data show about 500,000 distinct CDR3 sequences, over 10% seen once. Sequencing used PBMCs, mostly from graft donor cells, obtained 180 days after TCRalphabeta/CD19-depleted stem cell transplant. The receptors stem from a female patient aged 2-10 years who had a stem cell transplant for aplastic anemia, so the T cells may come from the graft donor.

This chain links TRBV20-1 with TRBJ1-5; the D gene is possibly TRBD1 (5 bases). The CDR3 is made up of 21 amino acids. The germline V and J ends were trimmed by 6 bases and 2 bases, with 35 bases remaining between them. Per the germline V gene, CDR1 is DFQATT and CDR2 is SNEGSKA (reference sequence). CDR3 region: CSASPRIWGRRDERRNQPQHF. The CDR3 nucleotides are TGCAGTGCCTCTCCACGGATTTGGGGGAGGAGGGACGAGCGGCGCAATCAGCCCCAGCATTTT.

The sample holds a few counts of this clonotype. CDR3 DNA sequence: TGTGCCAGCAGCCTGGGACTAGCGGGAGCCCCGGGAACAGATACGCAGTATTTT. This codes for CASSLGLAGAPGTDTQYF. The chain couples TRBV11-1 to TRBJ2-3; 14 nucleotides agree with TRBD2. This CDR3 comprises 18 residues. With V trimmed by 5 bases and J by 3 bases, 10 bases remained unmatched. CDR1 SGHAT and CDR2 FQDESV come from the germline V gene (reference sequence). Together with reference TRBV11-1 and TRBJ2-3, the CDR3 gives the full variable domain: EAEVAQSPRYKITEKSQAVAFWCDPISGHATLYWYRQILGQGPELLVQFQDESVVDDSQLPKDRFSAERLKGVDSTLKIQPAELGDSAMYLCASSLGLAGAPGTDTQYFGPGTRLTVL.

The chain is built from TRBV2 and TRBJ2-1, with 10 bases matching TRBD2. Germline values: CDR1 SNHLY, CDR2 FYNNEI. V lost 6 bases and J lost 4; bases outside the gene matches: 6. The CDR3 spans 15 residues. This CDR3 reads CASRGGLAVYNEQFF. The CDR3 DNA is TGTGCCAGCAGGGGAGGACTAGCGGTTTACAATGAGCAGTTCTTC.

This clonotype was counted a few times. The chain couples TRBV28 to TRBJ2-7; D may be TRBD1 (7 bases). Trimming shortened V by 3 bases and J by 2 bases, and 17 bases separated the two germline ends. This CDR3 spans 16 amino acids. Looked up from germline, CDR1 is MDHEN and CDR2 is SYDVKM. The CDR3 DNA reads TGTGCCAGCAGTTTCCGGGCAGGGGGGAAGCCCTACGAGCAGTACTTC. Protein: CASSFRAGGKPYEQYF.

This clonotype came up a few times. The rearrangement links TRBV21-1 to TRBJ2-7; TRBD1 reflects the table's D call only, with no check against the DNA. TRBV21-1 is annotated as a pseudogene. The CDR3 sequence is 16 residues long. CDR3 loop: CASSKMGDRTSYEQYF. CDR3 nucleotides: TGTGCCAGCAGCAAAATGGGGGACAGGACCTCCTACGAGCAGTACTTC.

The chain combines TRBV7-9 with TRBJ2-7; TRBD1 agrees at 11 bases. The ends lost 5 bases at V and 5 bases at J; junction bases unmatched: 2. The CDR3 spans 13 residues. Germline V gene lookup returns CDR1 SEHNR and CDR2 FQNEAQ (reference sequence). The CDR3 coding sequence is TGTGCCAGCAGCCGGACAGGGGGCAACGAGCAGTACGTC. Translation: CASSRTGGNEQYV.

There are a few counts of this clonotype. This rearrangement joins TRBV5-1 to TRBJ2-7; D tentatively reads TRBD1 or TRBD2 (5 bases each). Germline assignment: CDR1 SGHRS and CDR2 YFSETQ. V shed 0 bases and J shed 3 bases, with 13 bases lying between them. The CDR3 sequence is 15 residues long. For the CDR3, the DNA is TGCGCCAGCAGCTTGGGGAGAGGGGTACACTACGAGCAGTACGTC. Translation gives CASSLGRGVHYEQYV.

Many counts were recorded for this clonotype. The chain combines TRBV7-8 with TRBJ2-1, with 13 bases lining up with TRBD2. Trimming removed 0 bases from V and 6 bases from J; junction bases left unmatched: 2. This CDR3 contains 16 residues. From germline, CDR1 is SGHVS and CDR2 FQNEAQ. This chain's CDR3 is CASSLARLAGGNEQFF. CDR3 nucleotides: TGTGCCAGCAGCTTAGCGCGACTAGCGGGAGGCAATGAGCAGTTCTTC.

This clonotype was counted at least ten times. The J gene is TRBJ2-5, the V gene TRBV5-1; D is possibly TRBD2 (5 bases). Trimming left V 5 bases short and J 4 bases short, with 6 bases between. The germline CDR1 and CDR2 sequences are SGHRS and YFSETQ. The CDR3 contains 11 residues. CDR3 bases: TGCGCCAGCAGGGAGGCAGAGACCCAGTACTTC. Translation gives CASREAETQYF.

The rearrangement uses TRBV24-1 and TRBJ1-5, with TRBD1 matching over 10 bases. The CDR3 extends over 16 amino acids. Trimming took 3 bases from V and 5 from J; bases not matched to a gene: 6. CDR1 KGHDR and CDR2 SFDVKD come from the germline V gene. CDR3 nucleotides: TGTGCCACCAGTGATCCGGGACAGGGGTCGGATCAGCCCCAGCATTTT. This sequence encodes CATSDPGQGSDQPQHF.

This clonotype has just a few counts. The V call is TRBV10-1, the J call TRBJ2-3; D may be TRBD2 (5 bases). The ends were cut back, 3 bases at V and 10 bases at J, with 17 bases in the middle. The germline V gene encodes CDR1 WNHNN and CDR2 SYGVQD (reference sequence). The CDR3 contains 14 residues. This chain's CDR3 is CASSDRRRPSAQYF. The DNA for the CDR3 is TGCGCCAGCAGTGACCGGAGGCGCCCGAGTGCGCAGTATTTT.

CDR3 sequence (DNA): TGTGCCAGCAGTAGGGACAGGGGGGGCCAGTACGTC. Amino acid sequence: CASSRDRGGQYV. The genes are TRBV12-3 or TRBV12-4 and TRBJ2-7; the match to TRBD1 covers 11 bases. After removal of 5 bases from V and 10 bases from J, the junction contained 4 bases not matched to a gene. This CDR3 is built from 12 residues.

In this sample, this clonotype turned up many times. The J gene is TRBJ2-1, the V gene TRBV24-1; 7 positions match TRBD1. Trimming at V came to 3 bases and at J to 1 base, leaving 2 bases not matched to a gene. This CDR3 has 15 residues. Germline loops: CDR1 KGHDR, CDR2 SFDVKD. This CDR3 is CATSDIQGSYNEQFF. The DNA for the CDR3 is TGTGCCACCAGTGATATACAGGGGTCCTACAATGAGCAGTTCTTC.